The T cell receptor (beta chain) described here comes from a study of blood T cell repertoires in COVID-19. The length of the CDR3 is 14 residues. The germline V gene encodes CDR1 SGHRS and CDR2 YFSETQ. The junction had 1 base not matched to a gene; V was cut back by 2 bases and J by 3 bases. Clones were sequenced by immunoSEQ multiplex PCR, and TCRdb holds only the in-frame ones, with some missing. Among some 49,000 clones listed, 81% were seen once. Sample: peripheral blood. The chain couples TRBV5-1 to TRBJ2-7, with 11 bases aligning to TRBD2. The sequence was obtained from a woman older than 75 with COVID-19, enrolled during active disease. CDR3 DNA sequence: TGCGCCAGCAGCTTAACTAGCGGGGGCTACGAGCAGTACTTC. Encoded protein: CASSLTSGGYEQYF.